This TCR beta chain appears in the sequencing data of a study of blood T cell repertoires in COVID-19 (dated by TCRdb to about 2020). About the investigation overall: Samples from collaborators originated in the United States, Italy and Spain and spanned both the acute and convalescent phases of COVID-19. Samples came from the ongoing ImmuneRACE study (first 160 participants) plus 1,254 subjects from 6 global collaborators. A freely available public database, intended as a resource for researchers studying the immune response to SARS-CoV-2, is where the repertoires were released. The material from the prospective study consisted of cDNA or gDNA derived from T cells, B-cell-depleted T cells, or PBMCs. Where HLA class I and class II types were available, the types were taken from metadata supplied by the sample provider, not from assay-based typing. The sample metadata nearly always contained a de-identified subject ID, COVID-19 status, age in years and sex. Subjects who had been exposed to COVID-19, were actively infected with it, or had recovered from it provided the deeply sampled blood TCRbeta repertoires that made up the dataset. What the work shows at the level of the full study, not this receptor alone: The amount of clinical and demographic metadata varied by source and participant and was provided uncurated.

As for this clone: Its antigen remains unidentified. No base quality information exists; no much larger clone differs at one position.

The CDR3 covers 13 residues, taking in both the cysteine and the phenylalanine. Only the CDR3 portion is preserved as DNA: 39 bases, with reading frame beginning at the first base. V is cut by 2 bases and J by 9 bases, and the space between the germline ends is 11 bases. The collaborating institutions used their own protocols to collect whole blood in K2EDTA tubes. For TCRbeta analysis, collaborator samples were shipped as frozen whole blood, as isolated PBMCs, or as DNA extracted from either sample type. The immunoSEQ Assay, a bias-controlled multiplex PCR, was used to amplify TCRbeta CDR3 regions from genomic DNA. Turning to the authors' computational methods: Within the assay, amplification of reference gene primers was used to estimate how many nucleated cells each sample contained. To quantify the absolute abundance of each unique TCRbeta CDR3 rearrangement, sequence reads were collapsed and filtered. For each sample, productive Simpson clonality was calculated as the square root of Simpson's diversity index over productive rearrangements. The immuneACCESS repertoire file appears here via TCRdb, limited to in-frame rearrangements. These files lack a portion of the clones; in checked studies, under half of the deficit traces to unresolved V genes, and the cause of the others is not known. V, J and clone size are taken as reported in that table, and D and trimming were inferred from the DNA itself. The sample records approximately 100,000 clones, 89% of which are singletons. The top ten clonotypes cover 17% of the sample.

The sample was peripheral blood. This TCR came from a woman older than 75 in a cohort sampled during active COVID-19. The sequence is built from TRBV12-3 or TRBV12-4 and TRBJ2-1; the D gene is perhaps TRBD2, from 5 matching bases. The CDR3 protein sequence reads: CASSLLAGIEQFF. Here is the DNA: TGTGCCAGCAGTTTACTAGCCGGGATTGAGCAGTTCTTC.